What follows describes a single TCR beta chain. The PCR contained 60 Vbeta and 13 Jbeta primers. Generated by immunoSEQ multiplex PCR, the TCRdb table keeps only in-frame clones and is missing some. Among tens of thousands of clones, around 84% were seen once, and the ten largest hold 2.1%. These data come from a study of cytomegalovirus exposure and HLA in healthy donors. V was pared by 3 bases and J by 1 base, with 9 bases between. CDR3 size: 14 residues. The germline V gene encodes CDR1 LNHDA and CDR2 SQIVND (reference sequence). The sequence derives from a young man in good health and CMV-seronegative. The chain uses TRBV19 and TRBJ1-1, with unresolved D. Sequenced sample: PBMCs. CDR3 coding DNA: TGTGCCAGTAGTATGGGCAAGTCGAACACTGAAGCTTTCTTT. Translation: CASSMGKSNTEAFF.